A selection of T cell receptor beta chains follows, all from one sample in a study of tumor-infiltrating lymphocytes in primary liver carcinoma. TCRdb re-called the multiplex PCR reads through MiXCR, storing one row per CDR3 protein. The sample records 150,000 to 200,000 distinct CDR3 sequences, 85% being singletons. The sequencing input was tumor tissue from primary liver carcinoma. These TCRs come from a man aged 35 to 55 with primary liver carcinoma and hepatitis B virus infection. The CDR3 runs from the conserved cysteine through the conserved F or W. The D gene is left open where the match is weak. Not every row has a clone size; where given, it reads once, few, many or a size class.

D: TRBD1
V: TRBV5-4
J: TRBJ2-5
size: .
DNA: TGTGCCAGCACTAACCCCCGGGACAGAGCCCAAGATACCCAGTACTTC
CDR3: CASTNPRDRAQDTQYF

D: TRBD1
V: TRBV5-6
J: TRBJ2-2
size: .
DNA: TGTGCCAGCAGCATACCGGGACAGGGGAACACCGGGGAGCTGTTCTTT
CDR3: CASSIPGQGNTGELFF

D: .
V: TRBV7-8
J: TRBJ2-3
size: .
DNA: TGTGCTAGCAGCATTGGCGGATACACAGATACGCAGTATTTT
CDR3: CASSIGGYTDTQYF

D: .
V: TRBV19
J: TRBJ2-7
size: .
DNA: TGTGCCAGTAGTATACCGGGGGCGCGGGGTGAACAGTACTTC
CDR3: CASSIPGARGEQYF

D: .
V: TRBV12-3/TRBV12-4
J: TRBJ2-7
size: once
DNA: TGTGCCAGCAGTCCCGAGGACTGGCCTTCCTACGAGCAGTATTTC
CDR3: CASSPEDWPSYEQYF

D: .
V: TRBV19
J: TRBJ2-2
size: .
DNA: TGTGCCAGTAGTGACCTAAGGCGGAACACCGGGGAGCTGTTTTTT
CDR3: CASSDLRRNTGELFF

D: TRBD1
V: TRBV7-9
J: TRBJ1-1
size: .
DNA: TGTGCCAGCAGCTTACGGGACAGTGACATTGAAGCTTTCTTT
CDR3: CASSLRDSDIEAFF

D: .
V: TRBV6-1
J: TRBJ1-2
size: .
DNA: TGTGCCAGCACCGACCCGGAGGGTGGGTACACCTTC
CDR3: CASTDPEGGYTF

D: .
V: TRBV6-1
J: TRBJ2-5
size: few
DNA: TGTGCCAGTAGGTCAGAATCGGAGTACCAAGAGACCCAGTACTTC
CDR3: CASRSESEYQETQYF

D: .
V: TRBV29-1
J: TRBJ2-7
size: .
DNA: TGCATCATCCTAGGGCGCTTCGAGGGACCCCCCTCCTACGAGCAGTACTTC
CDR3: CIILGRFEGPPSYEQYF

D: TRBD2
V: TRBV6-1
J: TRBJ2-4
size: .
DNA: TGTGCCAGCATCCTCCTGGAGGCGGGAGGGCACCAAAACATTCAGCACTTC
CDR3: CASILLEAGGHQNIQHF

D: .
V: TRBV28
J: TRBJ2-4
size: .
DNA: TGTACCAGCAGCCCTCCCGGGTTGGCTAAAAACATTCAGTACTTC
CDR3: CTSSPPGLAKNIQYF

D: .
V: TRBV28
J: TRBJ2-1
size: .
DNA: TGTCCCAGCAGTTTAGTTGGGGCATCTGGGTATGAGCAGTTCTTC
CDR3: CPSSLVGASGYEQFF

D: .
V: TRBV5-4
J: TRBJ2-7
size: .
DNA: TGTGGCAGCAGCCCCGACCTCTTATGCAGCGAGCAGTACTTC
CDR3: CGSSPDLLCSEQYF

D: TRBD2
V: TRBV11-1
J: TRBJ2-4
size: .
DNA: TGTGCCAGCAGATATCCCGTGATTAGCGGGACCAAAAACATTCAATACTTC
CDR3: CASRYPVISGTKNIQYF

D: .
V: TRBV19
J: TRBJ1-5
size: .
DNA: TGTGCCAGCGCGCGCGGCGGGGTCTATAGCAATCAGCCCCAGCATTTT
CDR3: CASARGGVYSNQPQHF

D: TRBD1
V: TRBV24-1
J: TRBJ1-5
size: many
DNA: TGTGCCACCAGTGACAGGACAGGGGGCAATCAGCCCCAGCATTTT
CDR3: CATSDRTGGNQPQHF

D: TRBD2
V: TRBV4-3
J: TRBJ2-5
size: .
DNA: TGCCCCAGCAGCCAAGGCGGGGGGCGGGAACTAGAGACCCAGTACTTC
CDR3: CPSSQGGGRELETQYF

D: .
V: TRBV4-1
J: TRBJ2-1
size: few
DNA: TGCGCCGGCAGTGCGGGACAGCAATTCTTC
CDR3: CAGSAGQQFF

D: .
V: TRBV2
J: TRBJ2-3
size: .
DNA: TGTGCCAACAGTTTCGAAGATATGCAGTTTTTT
CDR3: CANSFEDMQFF

D: .
V: TRBV30
J: TRBJ2-7
size: .
DNA: TGTGCCTGGAGTGGGGGCAGGGTCTACGAGCAGTACTTC
CDR3: CAWSGGRVYEQYF

D: .
V: TRBV11-2
J: TRBJ2-7
size: .
DNA: TGTGCCGGCACCTCTAACAGTAACTCCTACGAGCAGTACTTT
CDR3: CAGTSNSNSYEQYF

D: TRBD1
V: TRBV4-3
J: TRBJ2-7
size: once
DNA: TGCGCCAGCAGCCACACCCCAACCCGGGACAGCGAGCAGTACTTC
CDR3: CASSHTPTRDSEQYF

D: .
V: TRBV4-1
J: TRBJ1-2
size: .
DNA: TGCGCCAACAGCCAAGAAGTAGCCCGCTATGGCTACACCTTC
CDR3: CANSQEVARYGYTF

D: TRBD2
V: TRBV11-1
J: TRBJ2-4
size: .
DNA: TGTGCCAATAGCTTTCTCGGGACTAGCGTGACCAAAAGCATTCAGTACTTC
CDR3: CANSFLGTSVTKSIQYF

D: TRBD1
V: TRBV6-1
J: TRBJ2-1
size: .
DNA: TGTGCCAGCAGCATGACAGGGAGCTCCTACAATGAGCAATACTTC
CDR3: CASSMTGSSYNEQYF

D: TRBD2
V: TRBV5-1
J: TRBJ2-5
size: many
DNA: TGCGCCAGCAGCCAAAACGTTCTAGCGGGAGAAGAGACCCAGTACTTC
CDR3: CASSQNVLAGEETQYF

D: TRBD2
V: TRBV4-1
J: TRBJ2-3
size: .
DNA: TGCGCCAGCAGCCAAGGGGGGGGACCAGCGGGAGGACTAGATAAGCAATATTTT
CDR3: CASSQGGGPAGGLDKQYF

D: .
V: TRBV5-1
J: TRBJ1-5
size: many
DNA: TGCGCCAGCAGCTTGGACAGAAATCAGCCCCAGCATTTT
CDR3: CASSLDRNQPQHF

D: .
V: TRBV5-1
J: TRBJ2-5
size: .
DNA: TGCGACAGCAACCGCCAGGACAGTACCCAAGAGACCCAGTACTTC
CDR3: CDSNRQDSTQETQYF

D: .
V: TRBV30
J: TRBJ1-5
size: .
DNA: TGTGCCTGGCGCTCAGGAGGTCTGGATCAGACCCAGCATTTT
CDR3: CAWRSGGLDQTQHF

D: .
V: TRBV10-3
J: TRBJ2-3
size: .
DNA: TGTGCCATCAGCGAGGTACTCCAAGGTCAGCCCCAGTATTTT
CDR3: CAISEVLQGQPQYF

D: .
V: TRBV11-2
J: TRBJ2-6
size: .
DNA: TGTGCCAACAGCATGGGGGGAGACAGAGGCACTTCCCTCTCTGGGGCCAACGTCCTGACTTTC
CDR3: CANSMGGDRGTSLSGANVLTF

D: TRBD2
V: TRBV11-1
J: TRBJ2-4
size: .
DNA: TGTACCAGCAGCGTTCCCGGGACTAGTGGGACAAAAAACATTCTGTACTTC
CDR3: CTSSVPGTSGTKNILYF

D: .
V: TRBV6-2/TRBV6-3
J: TRBJ2-1
size: .
DNA: TGTGCCAGCTCGGAGAGCGGGTCTCGGTTCTTT
CDR3: CASSESGSRFF

D: .
V: TRBV5-6
J: TRBJ2-5
size: .
DNA: TGTGCCAGCAGCTTAGTAGCGAGAGGGCGAGAGACCCACTACTTC
CDR3: CASSLVARGRETHYF

D: .
V: TRBV5-4
J: TRBJ2-3
size: .
DNA: TGTGCCAGCAGCTTGGCTAGCCTCACACATACGCAGTATTTT
CDR3: CASSLASLTHTQYF